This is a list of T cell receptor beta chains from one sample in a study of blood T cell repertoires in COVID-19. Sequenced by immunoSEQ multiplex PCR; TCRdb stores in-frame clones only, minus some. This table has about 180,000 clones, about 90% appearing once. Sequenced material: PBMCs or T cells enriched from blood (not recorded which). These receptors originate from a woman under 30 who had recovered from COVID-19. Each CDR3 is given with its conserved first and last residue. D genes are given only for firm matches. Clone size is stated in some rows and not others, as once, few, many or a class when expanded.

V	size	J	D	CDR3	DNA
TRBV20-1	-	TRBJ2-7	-	CSASSLWQGGIEQYF	TGCAGTGCTAGTTCCCTTTGGCAGGGGGGAATCGAGCAGTACTTC
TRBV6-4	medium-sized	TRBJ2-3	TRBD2	CASSESSGGQGDTQYF	TGTGCCAGCAGCGAATCTAGCGGGGGGCAGGGAGATACGCAGTATTTT
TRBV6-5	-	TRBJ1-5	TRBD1	CASSTTRTGDQPQHF	TGTGCCAGCAGCACCACCCGGACAGGGGATCAGCCCCAGCATTTT
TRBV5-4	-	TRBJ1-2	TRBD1	CASKETGVHYGYTF	TGTGCCAGCAAAGAGACAGGGGTCCACTATGGCTACACCTTC
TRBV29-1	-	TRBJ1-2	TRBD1	CSASGGRGFSYGYTF	TGCAGTGCCTCAGGGGGCAGGGGTTTTAGCTATGGCTACACCTTC
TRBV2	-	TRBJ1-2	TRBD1	CASSEAWTGRDYGYTF	TGTGCCAGCAGTGAAGCCTGGACAGGGAGGGACTATGGCTACACCTTC
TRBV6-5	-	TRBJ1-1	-	CASIEGMNTEAFF	TGTGCCAGCATCGAGGGTATGAACACTGAAGCTTTCTTT
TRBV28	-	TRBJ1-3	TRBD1	CASSTQGVGSGNTIYF	TGTGCCAGCAGTACACAGGGGGTCGGCTCTGGAAACACCATATATTTT
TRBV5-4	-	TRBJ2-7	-	CASGYEGVAEQYF	TGTGCCAGCGGCTACGAGGGAGTGGCCGAGCAGTACTTC
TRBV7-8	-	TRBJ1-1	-	CASSLAVQMNTEAFF	TGTGCCAGCAGCTTAGCGGTACAGATGAACACTGAAGCTTTCTTT
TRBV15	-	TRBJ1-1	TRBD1	CATRDSWTEAFF	TGTGCCACCCGGGACAGTTGGACTGAAGCTTTCTTT
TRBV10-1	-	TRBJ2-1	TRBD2	CASSPSGGSYNEQFF	TGCGCCAGCAGTCCTAGCGGAGGCTCCTACAATGAGCAGTTCTTC
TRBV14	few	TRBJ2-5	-	CASSQDLRETQYF	TGTGCCAGCAGCCAAGATCTGCGAGAGACCCAGTACTTC
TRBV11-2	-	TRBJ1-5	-	CASSLYAGGDQPQHF	TGTGCCAGCAGCTTATATGCAGGTGGCGATCAGCCCCAGCATTTT
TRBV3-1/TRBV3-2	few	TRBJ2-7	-	CASSQAESEQYF	TGTGCCAGCAGCCAAGCGGAGTCCGAGCAGTACTTC
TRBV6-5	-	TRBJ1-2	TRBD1	CASRLTGGYGYTF	TGTGCCAGCAGGTTAACAGGGGGCTATGGCTACACCTTC
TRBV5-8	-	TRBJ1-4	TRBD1	CASRPRQGLREKLFF	TGTGCCAGCAGACCCCGACAGGGGCTTCGGGAAAAACTGTTTTTT
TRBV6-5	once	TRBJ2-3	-	CASTYGAGFTDTQYF	TGTGCCAGCACCTACGGTGCAGGGTTCACAGATACGCAGTATTTT
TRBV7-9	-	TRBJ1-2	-	CASSLALAGRDGYTF	TGTGCCAGCAGCTTAGCGCTTGCGGGGCGCGATGGCTACACCTTC
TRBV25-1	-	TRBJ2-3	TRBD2	CASSGLKGTSGDADTQYF	TGTGCCAGCAGTGGACTAAAAGGGACTAGCGGGGACGCAGATACGCAGTATTTT
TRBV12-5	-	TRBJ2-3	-	CASGLGYGQVPDTQYF	TGTGCTAGTGGTTTGGGATATGGACAAGTACCAGATACGCAGTATTTT
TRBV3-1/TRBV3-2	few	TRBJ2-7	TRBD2	CASSQVSGVEQYF	TGTGCCAGCAGCCAAGTGAGCGGGGTCGAGCAGTACTTC
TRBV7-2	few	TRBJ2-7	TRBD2	CASSAGHGGAYEQYF	TGTGCCAGCAGCGCCGGACACGGGGGGGCCTACGAGCAGTACTTC
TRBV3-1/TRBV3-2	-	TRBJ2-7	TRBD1	CASSFNDRVHEQYF	TGTGCCAGCAGCTTTAATGACAGGGTCCACGAGCAGTACTTC
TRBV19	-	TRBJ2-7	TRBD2	CARLQALAGTYEQYF	TGTGCCAGACTGCAAGCGCTAGCGGGGACCTACGAGCAGTACTTC
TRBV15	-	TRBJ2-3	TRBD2	CATSHSGRAGADTQYF	TGTGCCACCAGCCATAGCGGGAGGGCCGGGGCAGATACGCAGTATTTT
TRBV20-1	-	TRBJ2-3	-	CSASPVREDGAQYF	TGCAGTGCTAGTCCGGTGAGGGAGGACGGGGCGCAGTATTTT
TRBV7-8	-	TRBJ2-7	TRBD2	CASSGRLADYEQYF	TGTGCCAGCAGCGGCAGACTAGCGGACTACGAGCAGTACTTC
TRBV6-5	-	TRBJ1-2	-	CASSYLAQGAEGYTF	TGTGCCAGCAGTTATCTCGCCCAGGGTGCGGAAGGCTACACCTTC
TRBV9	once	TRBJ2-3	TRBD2	CASSGRTSGSTDTQYF	TGTGCCAGCAGCGGAAGGACTAGCGGAAGCACAGATACGCAGTATTTT
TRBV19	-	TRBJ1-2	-	CASSISGVGYGYTF	TGTGCCAGTAGTATCAGCGGGGTTGGGTATGGCTACACCTTC
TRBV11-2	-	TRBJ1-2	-	CASSLRIGQGGNYGYTF	TGTGCCAGCAGCTTACGCATCGGGCAGGGTGGAAACTATGGCTACACCTTC